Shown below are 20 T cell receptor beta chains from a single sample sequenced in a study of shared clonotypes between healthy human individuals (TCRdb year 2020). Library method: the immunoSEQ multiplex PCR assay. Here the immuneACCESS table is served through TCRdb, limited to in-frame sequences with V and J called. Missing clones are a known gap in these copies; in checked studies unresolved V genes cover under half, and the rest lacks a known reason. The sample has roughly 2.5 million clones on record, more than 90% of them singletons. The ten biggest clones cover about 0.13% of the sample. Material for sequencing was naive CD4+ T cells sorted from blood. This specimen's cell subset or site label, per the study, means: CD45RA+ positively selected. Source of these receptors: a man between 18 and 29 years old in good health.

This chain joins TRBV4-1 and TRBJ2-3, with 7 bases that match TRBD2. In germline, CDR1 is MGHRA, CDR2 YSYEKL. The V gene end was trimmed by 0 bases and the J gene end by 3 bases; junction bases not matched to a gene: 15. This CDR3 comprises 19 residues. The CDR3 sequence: CASSQDPLRAGRVTDTQYF. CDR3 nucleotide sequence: TGCGCCAGCAGCCAAGACCCCCTAAGAGCGGGAAGGGTAACAGATACGCAGTATTTT.

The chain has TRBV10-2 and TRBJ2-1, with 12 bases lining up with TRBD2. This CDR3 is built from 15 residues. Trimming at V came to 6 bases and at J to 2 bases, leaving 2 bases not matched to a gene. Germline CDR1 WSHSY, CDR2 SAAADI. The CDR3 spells CASRLAGGAYNEQFF. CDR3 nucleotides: TGCGCCAGCAGGCTAGCGGGAGGGGCCTACAATGAGCAGTTCTTC.

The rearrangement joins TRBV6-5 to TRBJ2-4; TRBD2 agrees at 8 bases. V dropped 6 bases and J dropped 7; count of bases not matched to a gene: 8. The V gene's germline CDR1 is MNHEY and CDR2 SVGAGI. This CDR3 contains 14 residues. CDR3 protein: CASRREGDGNIQYF. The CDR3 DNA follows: TGTGCCAGCAGACGGGAGGGGGATGGGAACATTCAGTACTTC.

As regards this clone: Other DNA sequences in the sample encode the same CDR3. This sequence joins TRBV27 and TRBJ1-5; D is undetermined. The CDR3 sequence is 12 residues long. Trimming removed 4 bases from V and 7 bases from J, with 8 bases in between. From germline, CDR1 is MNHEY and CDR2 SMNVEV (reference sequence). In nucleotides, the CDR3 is TGTGCCAGCAGTTCAGTCGGCCAGCCCCAGCATTTT. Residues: CASSSVGQPQHF.

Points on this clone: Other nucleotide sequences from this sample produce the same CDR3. Here the CDR3 DNA reads TGCGCCAGCAGTTCGGGACTAGCGGGGTACAATGAGCAGTTCTTC. As protein: CASSSGLAGYNEQFF. The chain links TRBV5-1 to TRBJ2-1; TRBD2 matches at 13 bases. V dropped 5 bases and J dropped 4; count of bases not matched to a gene: 3. Germline V gene lookup returns CDR1 SGHRS and CDR2 YFSETQ. The length of the CDR3 is 15 residues.

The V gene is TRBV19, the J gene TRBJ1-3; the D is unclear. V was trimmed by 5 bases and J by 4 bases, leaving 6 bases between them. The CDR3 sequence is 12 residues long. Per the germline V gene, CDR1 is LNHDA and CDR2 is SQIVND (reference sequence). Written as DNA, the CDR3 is TGTGCCAGTAGTCCCCCGGGAAACACCATATATTTT. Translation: CASSPPGNTIYF. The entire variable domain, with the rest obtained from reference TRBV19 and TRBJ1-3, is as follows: DGGITQSPKYLFRKEGQNVTLSCEQNLNHDAMYWYRQDPGQGLRLIYYSQIVNDFQKGDIAEGYSVSREKKESFPLTVTSAQKNPTAFYLCASSPPGNTIYFGEGSWLTVV.

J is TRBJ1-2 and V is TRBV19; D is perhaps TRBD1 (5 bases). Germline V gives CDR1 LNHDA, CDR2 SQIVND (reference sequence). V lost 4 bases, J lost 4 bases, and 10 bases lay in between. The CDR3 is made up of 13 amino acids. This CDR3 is CASSTGPFYGYTF. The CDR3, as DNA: TGTGCCAGTAGTACAGGGCCGTTCTATGGCTACACCTTC.

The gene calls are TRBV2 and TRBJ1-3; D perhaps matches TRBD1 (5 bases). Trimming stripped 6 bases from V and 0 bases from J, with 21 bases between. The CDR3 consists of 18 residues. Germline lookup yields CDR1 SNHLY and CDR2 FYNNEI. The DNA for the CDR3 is TGTGCCAGCAGCCTGGGGGAGGGGAAGAGAGTCTCTGGAAACACCATATATTTT. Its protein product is CASSLGEGKRVSGNTIYF. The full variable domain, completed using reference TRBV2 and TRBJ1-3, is EPEVTQTPSHQVTQMGQEVILRCVPISNHLYFYWYRQILGQKVEFLVSFYNNEISEKSEIFDDQFSVERPDGSNFTLKIRSTKLEDSAMYFCASSLGEGKRVSGNTIYFGEGSWLTVV.

The CDR3: CASSEAAPGGQPQHF. The CDR3 DNA reads as TGTGCCAGCAGTGAAGCGGCGCCAGGGGGCCAGCCCCAGCATTTT. The chain carries TRBV6-1 and TRBJ1-5, with TRBD1 matching over 8 bases. The CDR3 covers 15 residues. After removal of 0 bases from V and 7 bases from J, the junction contained 5 bases not matched to a gene. Per the germline V gene, CDR1 is MNHNS and CDR2 is SASEGT.

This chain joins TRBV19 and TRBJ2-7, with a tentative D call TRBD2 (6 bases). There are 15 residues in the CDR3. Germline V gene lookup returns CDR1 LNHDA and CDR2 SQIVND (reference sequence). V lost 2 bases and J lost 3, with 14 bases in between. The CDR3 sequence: CASSILDGGNYEQYF. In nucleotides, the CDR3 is TGTGCCAGTAGTATACTCGACGGAGGGAACTACGAGCAGTACTTC.

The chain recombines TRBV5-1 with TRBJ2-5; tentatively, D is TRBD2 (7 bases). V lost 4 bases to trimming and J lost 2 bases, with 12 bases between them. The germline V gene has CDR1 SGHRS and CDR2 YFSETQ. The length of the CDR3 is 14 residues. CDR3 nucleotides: TGCGCCAGCAGCCGGAGGGGGGGGCAAGAGACCCAGTACTTC. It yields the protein CASSRRGGQETQYF.

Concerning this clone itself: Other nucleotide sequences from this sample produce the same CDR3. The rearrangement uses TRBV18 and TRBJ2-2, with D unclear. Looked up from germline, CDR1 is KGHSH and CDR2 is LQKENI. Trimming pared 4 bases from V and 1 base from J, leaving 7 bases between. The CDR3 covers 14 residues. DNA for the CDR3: TGTGCCAGCTCACTCTCGGGGAACACCGGGGAGCTGTTTTTT. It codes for CASSLSGNTGELFF.

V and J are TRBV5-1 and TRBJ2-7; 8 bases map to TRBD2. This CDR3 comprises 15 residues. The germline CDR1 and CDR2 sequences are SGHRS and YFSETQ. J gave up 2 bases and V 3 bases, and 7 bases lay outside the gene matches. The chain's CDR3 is CASSSAGDSTYEQYF. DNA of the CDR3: TGCGCCAGCAGCTCAGCGGGAGACTCTACCTACGAGCAGTACTTC.

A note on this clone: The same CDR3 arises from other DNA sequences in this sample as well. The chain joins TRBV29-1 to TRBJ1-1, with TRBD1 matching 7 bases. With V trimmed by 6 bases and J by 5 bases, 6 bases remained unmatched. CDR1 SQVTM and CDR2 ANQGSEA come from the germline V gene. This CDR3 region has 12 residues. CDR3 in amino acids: CSVNRGGTEAFF. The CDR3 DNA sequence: TGCAGCGTGAACAGGGGAGGGACTGAAGCTTTCTTT.

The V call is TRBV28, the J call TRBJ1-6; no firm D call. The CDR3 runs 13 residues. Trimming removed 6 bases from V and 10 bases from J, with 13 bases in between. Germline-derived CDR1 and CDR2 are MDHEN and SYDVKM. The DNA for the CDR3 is TGTGCCAGCAGCTCCGAGTTTGAATCACCCCTCCACTTT. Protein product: CASSSEFESPLHF.

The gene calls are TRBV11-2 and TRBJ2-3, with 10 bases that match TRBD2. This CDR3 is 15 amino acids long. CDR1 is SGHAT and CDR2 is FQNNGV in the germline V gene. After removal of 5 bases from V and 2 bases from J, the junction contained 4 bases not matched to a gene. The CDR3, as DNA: TGTGCCAGCAGCCGAGCGGGGGGGCACACAGATACGCAGTATTTT. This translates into CASSRAGGHTDTQYF.

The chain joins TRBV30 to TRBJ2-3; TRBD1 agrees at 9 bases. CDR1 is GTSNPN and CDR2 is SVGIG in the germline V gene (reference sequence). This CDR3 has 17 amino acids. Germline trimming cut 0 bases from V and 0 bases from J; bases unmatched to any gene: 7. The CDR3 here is CAWSVQGALMSTDTQYF. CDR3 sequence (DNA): TGTGCCTGGAGTGTACAGGGGGCGCTGATGAGCACAGATACGCAGTATTTT.

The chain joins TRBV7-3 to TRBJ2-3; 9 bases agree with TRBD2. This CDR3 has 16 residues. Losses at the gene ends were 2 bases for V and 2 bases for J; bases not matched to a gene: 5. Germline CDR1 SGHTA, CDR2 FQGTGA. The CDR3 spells CASSLGLAGTTDTQYF. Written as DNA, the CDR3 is TGTGCCAGCAGCTTAGGCCTAGCGGGGACCACAGATACGCAGTATTTT.

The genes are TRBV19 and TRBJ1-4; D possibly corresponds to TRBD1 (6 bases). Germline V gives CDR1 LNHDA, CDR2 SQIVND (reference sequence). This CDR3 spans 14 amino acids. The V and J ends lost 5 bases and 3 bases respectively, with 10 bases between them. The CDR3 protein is CASSPGTPNEKLFF. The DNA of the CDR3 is TGTGCCAGTAGTCCTGGGACACCTAATGAAAAACTGTTTTTT.

CDR3 sequence: CASSDARDREKLFF. CDR3 nucleotides: TGCGCCAGCAGTGATGCCAGGGACCGTGAAAAACTGTTTTTT. The chain recombines TRBV10-1 with TRBJ1-4; a weak D match, TRBD1 (5 bases). From germline, CDR1 is WNHNN and CDR2 SYGVQD (reference sequence). This CDR3 comprises 14 residues. Trimming cost V 3 bases and J 7 bases, with 12 bases left between them.